The 28 T cell receptor beta chains given below trace back to one sample, sequenced in a study of CD8+ T cells in alopecia areata. Treatment specified: oral pan-JAK inhibitor, 5-10 mg twice daily. Sequencing templates came from extracted RNA that was reverse transcribed into cDNA. The table came from immunoSEQ multiplex PCR; TCRdb's copy has only in-frame clones and leaves some out. The profile covers about 200,000 clones, with around 64% appearing a single time and roughly 1.3% taken by the ten largest. The sequencing used CD4+ T cells sorted from blood, collected between weeks 47 and 50, from a patient treated with tofacitinib. Receptor source: a human donor with alopecia areata.

The V and J genes are TRBV5-5 and TRBJ1-1; unclear D gene. The V end was cut by 1 base, the J end by 7 bases, with 8 bases between. CDR1 SGHKS and CDR2 YYEKEE come from the germline V gene (reference sequence). The CDR3 extends over 12 amino acids. CDR3 sequence: CASSLIVSEAFF. The CDR3, as DNA: TGTGCCAGCAGCTTGATCGTCAGTGAAGCTTTCTTT.

CDR3 nucleotides: TGTGCCTGGAGTGCAGGGGGCACTGAAGCTTTCTTT. Amino acid sequence: CAWSAGGTEAFF. The chain links TRBV30 to TRBJ1-1, with 7 bases matching TRBD1. The CDR3 is made up of 12 amino acids. Germline V gene sequence: CDR1 GTSNPN, CDR2 SVGIG (reference sequence). V shed 1 base, J shed 4 bases, and the junction held 0 bases outside the gene matches.

This rearrangement joins TRBV25-1 to TRBJ1-1; D gene ambiguous. Germline V CDR1 and CDR2: MGHDK, SYGVNS. The CDR3 is made up of 14 amino acids. V lost 5 bases and J 4 bases, leaving 14 bases between the germline ends. CDR3 sequence: CASSPRSRRTEAFF. The CDR3 DNA sequence: TGTGCCAGCAGTCCCCGTTCACGACGCACTGAAGCTTTCTTT.

A few counts support this clone. The chain employs TRBV29-1 and TRBJ2-7; unclear D gene. The germline gives CDR1 SQVTM, CDR2 ANQGSEA. This CDR3 spans 13 amino acids. V shed 7 bases and J shed 0 bases, with 13 bases lying between them. This CDR3 is CSAGSQSSYEQYF. The CDR3 nucleotides are TGCAGCGCAGGCTCTCAAAGCTCCTACGAGCAGTACTTC.

This clone was recorded only once. This chain uses TRBV6-1 with TRBJ2-7; D remains unclear. Germline V gives CDR1 MNHNS, CDR2 SASEGT. The V and J ends lost 6 bases and 2 bases respectively, with 11 bases between them. This CDR3 region has 13 residues. The CDR3 reads CASSNARTYEQYF. CDR3 coding DNA: TGTGCCAGCAGCAACGCCCGTACCTACGAGCAGTACTTC.

The chain has TRBV5-1 and TRBJ2-1, with D perhaps matching TRBD2 (5 bases). Trimming took 1 base from V and 3 from J, leaving 5 bases between them. The CDR3 consists of 13 residues. Germline loops: CDR1 SGHRS, CDR2 YFSETQ. CDR3: CASSLTSYNEQFF. In DNA form, the CDR3 reads TGCGCCAGCAGCTTGACTAGCTACAATGAGCAGTTCTTC. Filled out from reference TRBV5-1 and TRBJ2-1, the complete variable domain reads KAGVTQTPRYLIKTRGQQVTLSCSPISGHRSVSWYQQTPGQGLQFLFEYFSETQRNKGNFPGRFSGRQFSNSRSEMNVSTLELGDSALYLCASSLTSYNEQFFGPGTRLTVL.

This sequence joins TRBV9 and TRBJ1-4; 8 bases match TRBD1. Germline V gene data show CDR1 as SGDLS and CDR2 as YYNGEE. The CDR3 extends over 15 amino acids. V lost 3 bases and J lost 3; bases outside the gene matches: 4. The CDR3 reads CASSGRQGSNEKLFF. The CDR3 DNA reads TGTGCCAGCAGCGGCCGACAGGGGTCTAATGAAAAACTGTTTTTT.

J is TRBJ2-1 and V is TRBV30; 9 bases line up with TRBD1. The CDR3 runs to 11 residues. Trimming at V came to 3 bases and at J to 9 bases, leaving 0 bases not matched to a gene. Germline CDR1 is GTSNPN and CDR2 is SVGIG (reference sequence). CDR3 nucleotides: TGTGCCTGGAGGGACAGGGGTGAGCAGTTCTTC. This gives the protein CAWRDRGEQFF.

For this clone: This same CDR3 is encoded by further DNA sequences in the sample. The chain combines TRBV29-1 with TRBJ1-1; unclear D gene. The germline V and J ends were trimmed by 1 base and 0 bases, with 6 bases remaining between them. The germline gives CDR1 SQVTM, CDR2 ANQGSEA. The CDR3 totals 13 residues. CDR3 in amino acids: CSVEGRMNTEAFF. CDR3 nucleotides: TGCAGCGTTGAAGGGCGCATGAACACTGAAGCTTTCTTT.

The J gene is TRBJ1-6, the V gene TRBV2; 9 bases align to TRBD1. Unmatched junction bases numbered 6, after V lost 8 bases and J lost 7 bases. CDR1 is SNHLY and CDR2 is FYNNEI in the germline V gene. The CDR3 is 14 residues long. The CDR3 nucleotides are TGTGCCAGCCAGGCGGGGACAGGGAATTCACCCCTCCACTTT. Protein sequence: CASQAGTGNSPLHF.

This clone was seen more than once but under ten times. V is TRBV30 and J is TRBJ1-2, with D tentatively TRBD1 (6 bases). Germline V gene lookup returns CDR1 GTSNPN and CDR2 SVGIG (reference sequence). This CDR3 has 18 residues. V lost 3 bases, J lost 1 base, and 24 bases lay in between. The CDR3 region is CAWSEVGGAFGSNYGYTF. In DNA, the CDR3 is TGTGCCTGGAGCGAAGTCGGGGGGGCTTTTGGAAGTAACTATGGCTACACCTTC.

This chain joins TRBV11-2 and TRBJ2-7; the D gene is possibly TRBD1 (6 bases). Between the trimmed V and J ends, which lost 5 bases and 6 bases, there was a span of 20 bases. CDR3 length: 15 residues. Germline-derived CDR1 and CDR2 are SGHAT and FQNNGV. The CDR3 here is CASSPGSRGGGEQYF. CDR3 coding DNA: TGTGCCAGCAGCCCGGGTTCCAGGGGCGGCGGCGAGCAGTACTTC.

The chain employs TRBV11-2 and TRBJ2-2, with D possibly TRBD2 on 6 matching bases. Trimming took 1 base from V and 0 from J, leaving 6 bases between them. The CDR3 loop spans 15 amino acids. The germline V gene has CDR1 SGHAT and CDR2 FQNNGV. The CDR3 DNA reads as TGTGCCAGCAGCTTAGTAGCGGCGAACACCGGGGAGCTGTTTTTT. Encoded protein: CASSLVAANTGELFF.

The V gene is TRBV7-2, the J gene TRBJ2-3, with 7 nucleotides matching TRBD1. The CDR3 is 16 residues long. V lost 5 bases and J lost 3; bases outside the gene matches: 11. Germline V gene lookup returns CDR1 SGHTA and CDR2 FQGNSA. CDR3 coding DNA: TGTGCCAGCAGCCCCTACCTAGGACAGGCAACAGATACGCAGTATTTT. Translation: CASSPYLGQATDTQYF.

V gene TRBV19 combines with J gene TRBJ1-2, with D perhaps TRBD1 (5 bases). The CDR3 consists of 14 residues. Germline values: CDR1 LNHDA, CDR2 SQIVND (reference sequence). V gave up 1 base and J gave up 4 bases, with 10 bases separating them. For the CDR3, the DNA is TGTGCCAGTAGTATAGTTCCAGGGATCTATGGCTACACCTTC. Translation: CASSIVPGIYGYTF.

This sequence joins TRBV15 and TRBJ2-3; D gene unclear. Deletions cut 6 bases from V and 6 bases from J, with 7 bases between. This CDR3 has 11 amino acids. The V gene's germline CDR1 is LNHNV and CDR2 YYDKDF (reference sequence). CDR3 in amino acids: CATSDVDTQYF. DNA for the CDR3: TGTGCCACCAGTGACGTGGATACGCAGTATTTT.

The rearrangement links TRBV30 to TRBJ2-5; 12 bases map to TRBD2. With V trimmed by 0 bases and J by 2 bases, 7 bases remained unmatched. CDR3 length equals 17 residues. The V gene's germline CDR1 is GTSNPN and CDR2 SVGIG (reference sequence). CDR3 protein: CAWSVFLGTSGQETQYF. The CDR3 nucleotides are TGTGCCTGGAGTGTCTTCCTAGGGACTAGCGGGCAAGAGACCCAGTACTTC.

The rearrangement joins TRBV2 to TRBJ2-1; D not certain. In germline, CDR1 is SNHLY, CDR2 FYNNEI. Trimming took off 1 base at V and 9 bases at J, with 4 bases between the two ends. The CDR3 is made up of 11 amino acids. The CDR3 reads CASSEGSEQFF. The CDR3 coding sequence is TGTGCCAGCAGTGAAGGGAGTGAGCAGTTCTTC.

This clone was seen a handful of times. The V call is TRBV29-1, the J call TRBJ1-2, with TRBD1 as a possible D gene (5 bases). This CDR3 has 12 residues. The germline CDR1 and CDR2 sequences are SQVTM and ANQGSEA. The ends were cut back, 8 bases at V and 4 bases at J, with 14 bases in the middle. The chain's CDR3 is CSTTNGTYGYTF. As DNA, the CDR3 is TGCAGCACAACGAACGGGACCTATGGCTACACCTTC. The whole variable domain, filled in from reference TRBV29-1 and TRBJ1-2, reads SAVISQKPSRDICQRGTSLTIQCQVDSQVTMMFWYRQQPGQSLTLIATANQGSEATYESGFVIDKFPISRPNLTFSTLTVSNMSPEDSSIYLCSTTNGTYGYTFGSGTRLTVV.

The CDR3 nucleotides read TGTGCCAGCAGCGGTGGTTGGTACACCGGGGAGCTGTTTTTT. Translated, it gives CASSGGWYTGELFF. This rearrangement joins TRBV9 to TRBJ2-2; no definite D call. V lost 3 bases to trimming and J lost 3 bases, with 9 bases between them. CDR3 length equals 14 residues. Germline values: CDR1 SGDLS, CDR2 YYNGEE.

This clone occurred a few times. The chain combines TRBV19 with TRBJ1-4; 7 nucleotides line up with TRBD1. The CDR3 has 14 amino acids. V trimming: 7 bases; J trimming: 5 bases; junction bases outside the gene matches: 7. The V gene's germline CDR1 is LNHDA and CDR2 SQIVND (reference sequence). CDR3 region: CASTTGTANEKLFF. Here the CDR3 DNA reads TGTGCCAGTACCACCGGGACAGCAAATGAAAAACTGTTTTTT.

This chain connects TRBV29-1 to TRBJ2-3, with 9 bases lining up with TRBD1. The V and J ends lost 6 bases and 1 base, in that order; junction bases with no gene match: 2. The CDR3 spans 13 residues. Germline V gene lookup returns CDR1 SQVTM and CDR2 ANQGSEA. The CDR3 coding sequence is TGCAGCGTGGGACAGGGAGGCACAGATACGCAGTATTTT. It codes for CSVGQGGTDTQYF.

The rearrangement links TRBV2 to TRBJ2-3; 11 bases are shared with TRBD2. The junction had 5 bases not matched to a gene; V was cut back by 6 bases and J by 3 bases. The CDR3 has 15 amino acids. CDR1 is SNHLY, CDR2 FYNNEI, per germline. CDR3 sequence: CASSLGLAVTDTQYF. CDR3 coding DNA: TGTGCCAGCAGCCTGGGACTAGCGGTGACAGATACGCAGTATTTT. Looking up the rest from reference TRBV2 and TRBJ2-3 gives the full variable domain: EPEVTQTPSHQVTQMGQEVILRCVPISNHLYFYWYRQILGQKVEFLVSFYNNEISEKSEIFDDQFSVERPDGSNFTLKIRSTKLEDSAMYFCASSLGLAVTDTQYFGPGTRLTVL.

V gene TRBV2 combines with J gene TRBJ1-2, with D possibly matching TRBD1 (6 bases). Germline V gives CDR1 SNHLY, CDR2 FYNNEI. CDR3 size: 15 residues. V shed 4 bases and J shed 2 bases, with 14 bases lying between them. CDR3 in amino acids: CASSGQTGFNYGYTF. CDR3 in DNA: TGTGCCAGCAGTGGTCAGACAGGTTTCAACTATGGCTACACCTTC.

The rearrangement links TRBV18 to TRBJ2-6; D is tentatively TRBD1 or TRBD2 (5 bases each). The germline V gene has CDR1 KGHSH and CDR2 LQKENI. Deletions cut 2 bases from V and 4 bases from J, with 9 bases between. The CDR3 totals 15 residues. CDR3 sequence (DNA): TGTGCCAGCTCACCATCCGGGGCCGGGGCCAACGTCCTGACTTTC. This encodes CASSPSGAGANVLTF. The full variable domain, with the rest looked up from reference TRBV18 and TRBJ2-6, is NAGVMQNPRHLVRRRGQEARLRCSPMKGHSHVYWYRQLPEEGLKFMVYLQKENIIDESGMPKERFSAEFPKEGPSILRIQQVVRGDSAAYFCASSPSGAGANVLTFGAGSRLTVL.

V is TRBV2 and J is TRBJ2-3; 7 nucleotides match TRBD2. CDR1 is SNHLY, CDR2 FYNNEI, per germline. The CDR3 is made up of 15 amino acids. Trimming took 2 bases from V and 0 from J; bases not matched to a gene: 2. CDR3 in amino acids: CASSEQAGSTDTQYF. CDR3 bases: TGTGCCAGCAGTGAACAAGCGGGGAGCACAGATACGCAGTATTTT. Looking up the rest from reference TRBV2 and TRBJ2-3 gives the full variable domain: EPEVTQTPSHQVTQMGQEVILRCVPISNHLYFYWYRQILGQKVEFLVSFYNNEISEKSEIFDDQFSVERPDGSNFTLKIRSTKLEDSAMYFCASSEQAGSTDTQYFGPGTRLTVL.

The chain carries TRBV5-1 and TRBJ2-5; 7 positions match TRBD1. J gave up 2 bases and V 4 bases, and 8 bases lay outside the gene matches. The CDR3 has 15 amino acids. CDR1 SGHRS and CDR2 YFSETQ come from the germline V gene. Here the CDR3 reads CASSSIPGQQETQYF. CDR3 DNA sequence: TGCGCCAGCAGCAGTATTCCGGGACAGCAAGAGACCCAGTACTTC.

This clone was recorded once. This rearrangement joins TRBV30 to TRBJ2-5; tentative D call: TRBD1 (6 bases). Germline CDR1 reads GTSNPN; CDR2 reads SVGIG (reference sequence). This CDR3 spans 13 amino acids. V shed 3 bases and J shed 0 bases, with 8 bases lying between them. The CDR3 here is CAWRGHNQETQYF. The CDR3 DNA reads as TGTGCCTGGAGGGGACACAACCAAGAGACCCAGTACTTC.